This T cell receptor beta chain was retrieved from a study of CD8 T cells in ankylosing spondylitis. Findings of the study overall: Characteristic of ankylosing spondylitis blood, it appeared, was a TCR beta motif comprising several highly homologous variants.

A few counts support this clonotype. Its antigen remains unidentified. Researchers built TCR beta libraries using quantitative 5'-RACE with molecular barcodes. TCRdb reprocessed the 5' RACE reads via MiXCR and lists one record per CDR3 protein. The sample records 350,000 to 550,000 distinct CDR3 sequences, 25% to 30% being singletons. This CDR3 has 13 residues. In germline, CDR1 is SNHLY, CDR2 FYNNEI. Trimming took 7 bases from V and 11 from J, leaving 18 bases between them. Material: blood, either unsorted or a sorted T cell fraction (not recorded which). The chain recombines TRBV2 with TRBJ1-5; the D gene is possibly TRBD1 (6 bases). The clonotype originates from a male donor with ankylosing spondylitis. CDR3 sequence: CASNTGPLGAQHF. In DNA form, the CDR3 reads TGTGCCAGCAATACAGGGCCCTTAGGAGCCCAGCATTTT.